The rows below give T cell receptor beta chains drawn from one sample of a study of post-analysis software for immune sequencing data. Each CDR3 protein is one row after TCRdb ran MiXCR on the PCR reads. The table lists around 400,000 distinct CDR3 sequences, 39% of them singletons, with less than 10% in the top ten. Sequenced sample: blood. These receptors were taken from a girl aged 2-10 years with multiple sclerosis. The CDR3 runs from the conserved cysteine through the conserved F or W. D genes are given only for firm matches. Only some rows state a clone size, as once, few, many or a class for expanded clones.

d_call: -
j_call: TRBJ1-4
v_call: TRBV29-1
clone_size: few
cdr3_aa: CSFGQNEKLFF
cdr3_nt: TGCAGCTTTGGTCAAAATGAAAAACTGTTTTTT

d_call: -
j_call: TRBJ1-5
v_call: TRBV10-3
clone_size: -
cdr3_aa: CAISGGVGNQPQHF
cdr3_nt: TGTGCCATCAGTGGCGGGGTAGGCAATCAGCCCCAGCATTTT

d_call: -
j_call: TRBJ2-1
v_call: TRBV12-3/TRBV12-4
clone_size: few
cdr3_aa: CASSSPGKGEDNEQFF
cdr3_nt: TGTGCCAGCAGTTCCCCTGGGAAGGGAGAGGACAATGAGCAGTTCTTC

d_call: TRBD1
j_call: TRBJ2-5
v_call: TRBV4-3
clone_size: few
cdr3_aa: CASSQDRAGGVKGTQYF
cdr3_nt: TGCGCCAGCAGCCAAGATCGGGCAGGGGGTGTTAAGGGGACCCAGTACTTC

d_call: TRBD2
j_call: TRBJ2-1
v_call: TRBV28
clone_size: -
cdr3_aa: CASSSPASTSGRTQGQFF
cdr3_nt: TGTGCCAGCAGTTCCCCTGCCTCCACTAGCGGGAGAACCCAGGGGCAGTTCTTC

d_call: -
j_call: TRBJ2-1
v_call: TRBV27
clone_size: -
cdr3_aa: CASSLTRASYNEQFF
cdr3_nt: TGTGCCAGCAGTTTAACTCGCGCATCCTACAATGAGCAGTTCTTC

d_call: -
j_call: TRBJ1-2
v_call: TRBV7-9
clone_size: few
cdr3_aa: CASSPLGTYGYTF
cdr3_nt: TGTGCCAGCAGCCCGTTAGGGACCTATGGCTACACCTTC

d_call: TRBD1
j_call: TRBJ2-7
v_call: TRBV14
clone_size: -
cdr3_aa: CASSQWPGQGTYEQYF
cdr3_nt: TGTGCCAGCAGCCAATGGCCGGGACAGGGGACGTACGAGCAGTACTTC

d_call: -
j_call: TRBJ2-7
v_call: TRBV7-9
clone_size: once
cdr3_aa: CASSRRVGGSYEQYF
cdr3_nt: TGTGCCAGCAGCCGTCGGGTAGGAGGCTCCTACGAGCAGTACTTC

d_call: TRBD1
j_call: TRBJ2-7
v_call: TRBV7-9
clone_size: -
cdr3_aa: CASSPHSGGPREQYF
cdr3_nt: TGTGCCAGCAGCCCCCACTCAGGGGGCCCACGCGAGCAGTACTTC

d_call: -
j_call: TRBJ2-3
v_call: TRBV4-3
clone_size: few
cdr3_aa: CASSPYYVVHTDTQYF
cdr3_nt: TGCGCCAGCAGCCCCTACTATGTAGTACATACAGATACGCAGTATTTT

d_call: TRBD1
j_call: TRBJ2-2
v_call: TRBV19
clone_size: few
cdr3_aa: CAGSTGPGELFF
cdr3_nt: TGTGCAGGATCGACAGGGCCCGGGGAGCTGTTTTTT

d_call: TRBD1
j_call: TRBJ2-7
v_call: TRBV29-1
clone_size: few
cdr3_aa: CSVVQSGQGPYEQYF
cdr3_nt: TGCAGCGTTGTCCAGTCGGGACAGGGCCCCTACGAGCAGTACTTC

d_call: -
j_call: TRBJ1-5
v_call: TRBV7-8
clone_size: few
cdr3_aa: CATPKPQGGGHSNQPQHF
cdr3_nt: TGTGCCACCCCAAAACCTCAGGGAGGGGGTCATAGCAATCAGCCCCAGCATTTT

d_call: -
j_call: TRBJ2-5
v_call: TRBV10-3
clone_size: few
cdr3_aa: CAISESQGGRQETQYF
cdr3_nt: TGTGCCATCAGTGAGTCCCAGGGGGGTCGTCAAGAGACCCAGTACTTC

d_call: TRBD1
j_call: TRBJ1-2
v_call: TRBV7-9
clone_size: -
cdr3_aa: CASSPGDSYYGYTF
cdr3_nt: TGTGCCAGCAGCCCAGGGGACAGTTACTATGGCTACACCTTC